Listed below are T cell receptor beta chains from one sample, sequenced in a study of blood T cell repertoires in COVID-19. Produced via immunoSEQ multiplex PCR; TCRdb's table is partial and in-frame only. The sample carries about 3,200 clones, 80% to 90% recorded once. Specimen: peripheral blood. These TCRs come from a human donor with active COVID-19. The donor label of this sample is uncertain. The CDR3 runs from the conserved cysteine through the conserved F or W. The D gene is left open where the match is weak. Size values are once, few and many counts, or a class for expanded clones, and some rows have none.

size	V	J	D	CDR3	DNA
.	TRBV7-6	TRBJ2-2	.	CASSSGTKNTGELFF	TGTGCCAGCAGTTCCGGGACAAAGAACACCGGGGAGCTGTTTTTT
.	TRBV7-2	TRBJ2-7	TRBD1	CASSFTGGSTYEQYF	TGTGCCAGCAGCTTCACAGGGGGCTCGACCTACGAGCAGTACTTC
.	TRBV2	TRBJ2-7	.	CAGRQAISYEQYF	TGTGCCGGACGACAGGCGATCTCCTACGAGCAGTACTTC
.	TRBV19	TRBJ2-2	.	CASSIGTDAGELFF	TGTGCCAGTAGTATAGGGACAGACGCAGGGGAGCTGTTTTTT
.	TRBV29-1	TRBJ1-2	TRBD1	CSVEARDRENGYTF	TGCAGCGTTGAAGCCAGGGACAGGGAAAATGGCTACACCTTC
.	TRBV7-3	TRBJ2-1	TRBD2	CASSPKTSGGFENEQFF	TGTGCCAGCAGCCCCAAGACTAGCGGGGGGTTTGAAAATGAGCAGTTCTTC
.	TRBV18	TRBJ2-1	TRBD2	CATQAGGPHNEQFF	TGTGCCACCCAAGCGGGAGGGCCGCACAATGAGCAGTTCTTC
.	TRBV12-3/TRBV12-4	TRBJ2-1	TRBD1	CASSRQGGEQFF	TGTGCCAGCAGCAGACAGGGCGGGGAGCAGTTCTTC
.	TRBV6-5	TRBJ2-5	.	CASTNKGLGETQYF	TGTGCCAGCACCAACAAGGGGCTGGGAGAGACCCAGTACTTC
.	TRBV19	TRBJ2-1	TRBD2	CASSITGGAGNEQFF	TGTGCCAGTAGTATAACCGGGGGGGCCGGCAATGAGCAGTTCTTC
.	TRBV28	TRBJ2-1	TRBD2	CASSTRTSAYNEQFF	TGTGCCAGCAGTACCAGGACTAGCGCTTACAATGAGCAGTTCTTC
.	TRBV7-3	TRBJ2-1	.	CASSLTGAGLDNEQFF	TGTGCCAGCAGCTTAACTGGGGCGGGGTTAGACAATGAGCAGTTCTTC
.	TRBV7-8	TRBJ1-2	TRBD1	CASSWDSYYGYTF	TGTGCCAGCAGCTGGGACAGCTACTATGGCTACACCTTC
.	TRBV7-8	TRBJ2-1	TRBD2	CASSIDLSGGLYNEQFF	TGTGCCAGCAGCATTGACCTTAGCGGGGGGCTCTACAATGAGCAGTTCTTC
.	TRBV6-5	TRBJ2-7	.	CASTGAYEQYF	TGTGCCAGCACCGGAGCCTACGAGCAGTACTTC
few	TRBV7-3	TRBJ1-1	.	CASSPGTGAEAFF	TGTGCCAGCAGCCCAGGGACGGGAGCTGAAGCTTTCTTT
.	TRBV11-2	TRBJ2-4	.	CASSHPGTPNIQYF	TGTGCCAGCAGCCATCCCGGGACACCAAACATTCAGTACTTC
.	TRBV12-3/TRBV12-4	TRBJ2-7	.	CASSFGGRYEQYF	TGTGCCAGCAGTTTCGGGGGGCGTTACGAGCAGTACTTC
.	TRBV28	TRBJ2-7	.	CASSFVTDRRYEQYF	TGTGCCAGCAGTTTTGTGACGGACAGACGGTACGAGCAGTACTTC
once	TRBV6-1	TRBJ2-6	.	CASSDSVSGANVLTF	TGTGCCAGCAGTGACAGTGTCTCTGGGGCCAACGTCCTGACTTTC
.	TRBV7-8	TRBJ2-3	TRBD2	CASSSSLGLAGVGHTDTQYF	TGTGCCAGCAGCTCGTCTTTAGGGCTAGCGGGAGTAGGGCACACAGATACGCAGTATTTT
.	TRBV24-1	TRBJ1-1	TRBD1	CATATGGNTEAFF	TGTGCCACCGCGACAGGGGGAAACACTGAAGCTTTCTTT
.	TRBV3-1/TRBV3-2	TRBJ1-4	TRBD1	CASSQGGQVNGGEKLFF	TGTGCCAGCAGCCAAGGGGGACAGGTTAACGGTGGGGAAAAACTGTTTTTT
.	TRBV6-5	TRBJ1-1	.	CASSYSIGELNTEAFF	TGTGCCAGCAGTTACTCGATAGGGGAACTGAACACTGAAGCTTTCTTT